The next 15 T cell receptor beta chains were all read from a single sample in a study of OX40 agonist ivuxolimab in advanced cancers. Libraries were prepared by immunoSEQ multiplex PCR; TCRdb keeps only in-frame clonotypes and omits some of them. The sample includes about 81,000 clones, around 84% seen only once; the top ten take over 5%. Sequenced here: CD4+ or CD8+ T cells sorted from blood, sampled in a trial of the OX40 agonist ivuxolimab. The receptors were sampled from an adult with an advanced solid tumor such as melanoma, head and neck, liver or kidney cancer.

V gene TRBV7-3 combines with J gene TRBJ2-3; possible D gene TRBD2, 5 bases. Germline V lookup: CDR1 SGHTA, CDR2 FQGTGA. The V end lost 2 bases, the J end lost 0 bases, and 9 bases lay between the germline ends. The CDR3 is 15 amino acids. CDR3 sequence: CASSLLGGSTDTQYF. The CDR3 DNA follows: TGTGCCAGCAGCTTACTTGGCGGGAGCACAGATACGCAGTATTTT.

The rearrangement links TRBV20-1 to TRBJ1-6; D is unclear. From germline, CDR1 is DFQATT and CDR2 SNEGSKA (reference sequence). This CDR3 has 9 residues. The V and J ends lost 4 bases and 13 bases respectively, with 5 bases between them. CDR3 coding DNA: TGCAGTGCTAAAAATCCCCTCCACTTT. Protein product: CSAKNPLHF.

The V call is TRBV7-9, the J call TRBJ1-5; tentative D call: TRBD1 (5 bases). With 3 bases removed from V and 6 bases from J, the gap between germline ends came to 9 bases. CDR3 length equals 13 residues. Germline V CDR1 and CDR2: SEHNR, FQNEAQ (reference sequence). The CDR3 sequence: CASSFRVGQPQHF. The CDR3 DNA follows: TGTGCCAGCAGCTTCAGGGTTGGTCAGCCCCAGCATTTT.

Comments on this clone: The sample contains more than one DNA sequence encoding this CDR3. The chain is built from TRBV19 and TRBJ1-5; D perhaps matches TRBD1 (6 bases). CDR3 length equals 16 residues. Germline V lookup: CDR1 LNHDA, CDR2 SQIVND (reference sequence). V shed 9 bases and J shed 1 base, with 19 bases lying between them. The CDR3: CASRGDQGRSNQPQHF. The CDR3 DNA follows: TGTGCCAGCCGGGGTGACCAGGGGCGCAGCAATCAGCCCCAGCATTTT.

V is TRBV4-2 and J is TRBJ1-6; TRBD1 aligns across 8 bases. Germline CDR1 reads LGHNA; CDR2 reads YNFKEQ. The CDR3 consists of 18 residues. Trimming removed 0 bases from V and 7 bases from J; junction bases left unmatched: 11. The CDR3: CASSQERAGGLYNSPLHF. In nucleotides, the CDR3 is TGTGCCAGCAGCCAAGAGAGGGCAGGGGGCCTATACAATTCACCCCTCCACTTT.

The chain couples TRBV27 to TRBJ2-1; TRBD2 matches 8 bases. The length of the CDR3 is 18 residues. Germline loops: CDR1 MNHEY, CDR2 SMNVEV (reference sequence). J was trimmed by 5 bases and V by 3 bases; bases with no gene match: 15. CDR3 bases: TGTGCCAGCAGTTTGTCGATTGGGGGACTAGGGACACACAATGAGCAGTTCTTC. As protein: CASSLSIGGLGTHNEQFF.

This chain links TRBV18 with TRBJ2-1; D is undetermined. CDR3 length: 12 amino acids. With 3 bases removed from V and 5 bases from J, the gap between germline ends came to 5 bases. Germline values: CDR1 KGHSH, CDR2 LQKENI. The CDR3 reads CASSPLNNEQFF. The CDR3 DNA is TGTGCCAGCTCACCCCTGAACAATGAGCAGTTCTTC.

This chain uses TRBV7-9 with TRBJ1-2, with 7 bases that match TRBD1. Germline CDR1 SEHNR, CDR2 FQNEAQ (reference sequence). V was pared by 4 bases and J by 8 bases, with 7 bases of the junction left unmatched. The CDR3 sequence is 13 residues long. In DNA, the CDR3 is TGTGCCAGCAGCTCACAGGGGCTGAGGGGCTACACCTTC. It translates to CASSSQGLRGYTF. The complete variable domain, with remaining parts taken from reference TRBV7-9 and TRBJ1-2, reads DTGVSQNPRHKITKRGQNVTFRCDPISEHNRLYWYRQTLGQGPEFLTYFQNEAQLEKSRLLSDRFSAERPKGSFSTLEIQRTEQGDSAMYLCASSSQGLRGYTFGSGTRLTVV.

The chain recombines TRBV25-1 with TRBJ2-7; no clear D gene. Trimming pared 4 bases from V and 0 bases from J, leaving 13 bases between. The CDR3 contains 15 residues. The V gene's germline CDR1 is MGHDK and CDR2 SYGVNS. The CDR3 sequence is CASSGWQLTSYEQYF. In DNA form, the CDR3 reads TGTGCCAGCAGTGGGTGGCAGCTGACCTCCTACGAGCAGTACTTC.

This rearrangement joins TRBV5-5 to TRBJ1-1, with D possibly TRBD1 on 5 matching bases. V gave up 1 base and J gave up 3 bases, with 19 bases separating them. Germline V CDR1 and CDR2: SGHKS, YYEKEE (reference sequence). The CDR3 consists of 17 residues. CDR3 sequence (DNA): TGTGCCAGCAGCTTGTCATTTCGGACACTAAAAGACACTGAAGCTTTCTTT. Translating gives CASSLSFRTLKDTEAFF.

V usage is TRBV7-2 and J usage is TRBJ2-7, with TRBD2 matching 10 bases. Germline V CDR1 and CDR2: SGHTA, FQGNSA. There are 17 residues in the CDR3. J lost 0 bases, V lost 2 bases, and 7 bases had no gene match. CDR3 region: CASSLLALAGHSYEQYF. The DNA of the CDR3 is TGTGCCAGCAGCTTATTGGCACTAGCGGGGCACTCCTACGAGCAGTACTTC.

The genes are TRBV18 and TRBJ2-2; 9 bases agree with TRBD2. Germline loops: CDR1 KGHSH, CDR2 LQKENI. There are 17 residues in the CDR3. Trimming took 3 bases from V and 2 from J; bases not matched to a gene: 7. Written as DNA, the CDR3 is TGTGCCAGCTCACCGACAGCGGGGGGCCGAAACACCGGGGAGCTGTTTTTT. The encoded protein is CASSPTAGGRNTGELFF.

DNA of the CDR3: TGTGCCACTTCCAGCGGGGCCTCCTACGAGCAGTACTTC. It is translated as CATSSGASYEQYF. J is TRBJ2-7 and V is TRBV15, with 7 bases fitting TRBD2. The J segment lost 0 bases and the V segment lost 9 bases, leaving 5 bases of the junction unmatched. The germline V gene has CDR1 LNHNV and CDR2 YYDKDF (reference sequence). This CDR3 is 13 amino acids long.

This clone was counted between two and nine times. This rearrangement joins TRBV5-6 to TRBJ2-2; 12 nucleotides agree with TRBD2. The CDR3 spans 19 residues. V lost 4 bases, J lost 4 bases, and 14 bases stayed unmatched. Germline loops: CDR1 SGHDT, CDR2 YYEEEE. The DNA for the CDR3 is TGTGCCAGCAGCCCACTCGGGCTAGCGGGGGGGCGGGGCACCGGGGAGCTGTTTTTT. Encoded protein: CASSPLGLAGGRGTGELFF.

The chain carries TRBV6-5 and TRBJ1-2; 8 positions agree with TRBD1. In germline, CDR1 is MNHEY, CDR2 SVGAGI. With V trimmed by 2 bases and J by 4 bases, 3 bases remained unmatched. The CDR3 spans 14 residues. The DNA for the CDR3 is TGTGCCAGCAGTTACGGGACAGGACTCTATGGCTACACCTTC. Residues: CASSYGTGLYGYTF.